Listed here are 26 T cell receptor beta chains from one sample, sequenced in a study of T cell clones after liver transplantation. Sequencing was performed with immunoSEQ multiplex PCR; in TCRdb, only in-frame clones are kept and a portion is missing. The sample comprises about 76,000 clones, roughly 83% of which are singletons, and 2.8% rests with the top ten. The specimen comprised CD4+ T cells from blood, sampled at the 22-month timepoint. The receptor source for this set is a human patient who received a liver transplant. The T cells may come from the graft donor.

This chain connects TRBV5-6 to TRBJ2-2, with TRBD1 as a possible D gene (6 bases). From germline, CDR1 is SGHDT and CDR2 YYEEEE. This CDR3 is built from 17 residues. The ends were cut back, 3 bases at V and 4 bases at J, with 19 bases in the middle. The DNA for the CDR3 is TGTGCCAGCAGCTGGGACATTGGGCCGCGGGCCACCGGGGAGCTGTTTTTT. This codes for CASSWDIGPRATGELFF.

The rearrangement links TRBV7-3 to TRBJ2-1; 8 bases match TRBD2. Trimming removed 3 bases from V and 2 bases from J; junction bases left unmatched: 0. Germline V gives CDR1 SGHTA, CDR2 FQGTGA. This CDR3 is built from 14 residues. This CDR3 reads CASSFSGTYNEQFF. CDR3 DNA: TGTGCCAGCAGCTTTAGCGGGACCTACAATGAGCAGTTCTTC.

This chain joins TRBV7-3 and TRBJ2-2, with D hard to call. V lost 4 bases to trimming and J lost 1 base, with 7 bases between them. Per germline, CDR1 SGHTA and CDR2 FQGTGA. The CDR3 extends over 14 amino acids. Written as DNA, the CDR3 is TGTGCCAGCAGCTCAGACGGGAACACCGGGGAGCTGTTTTTT. This gives the protein CASSSDGNTGELFF.

CDR3 DNA sequence: TGTGCCAGCAGATATGACTTGGCTGATACGCAGTATTTT. This translates into CASRYDLADTQYF. The rearrangement uses TRBV5-4 and TRBJ2-3; D is unresolved. With 5 bases removed from V and 6 bases from J, the gap between germline ends came to 13 bases. CDR1 and CDR2 from the germline V gene are SGHNT and YYREEE (reference sequence). This CDR3 has 13 amino acids.

This chain connects TRBV28 to TRBJ2-1; 7 nucleotides line up with TRBD2. Trimming at V came to 5 bases and at J to 5 bases, leaving 12 bases not matched to a gene. The CDR3 has 16 residues. Germline V gene sequence: CDR1 MDHEN, CDR2 SYDVKM. Written as DNA, the CDR3 is TGTGCCAGCAGTACGATTGGTGGGGGAGGGGACAATGAGCAGTTCTTC. Protein product: CASSTIGGGGDNEQFF.

This rearrangement joins TRBV5-8 to TRBJ1-3; D is uncertain. In germline, CDR1 is SGHTS, CDR2 YDEGEE. The CDR3 length is 14 residues. Trimming took 0 bases from V and 5 from J, leaving 9 bases between them. The CDR3 loop reads CASSLAGSRNTIYF. In DNA form, the CDR3 reads TGTGCCAGCAGCTTGGCTGGGTCGCGAAACACCATATATTTT. Combining the CDR3 with reference TRBV5-8 and TRBJ1-3 gives the whole variable domain EAGVTQSPTHLIKTRGQQATLRCSPISGHTSVYWYQQALGLGLQFLLWYDEGEERNRGNFPPRFSGRQFPNYSSELNVNALELEDSALYLCASSLAGSRNTIYFGEGSWLTVV.

The rearrangement uses TRBV2 and TRBJ1-1, with D tentatively TRBD1 (5 bases). Trimming took off 6 bases at V and 5 bases at J, with 13 bases between the two ends. Germline lookup yields CDR1 SNHLY and CDR2 FYNNEI. The CDR3 extends over 13 amino acids. The DNA for the CDR3 is TGTGCCAGCAGGTCAGGGAGTTGGACTGAAGCTTTCTTT. Residues: CASRSGSWTEAFF. The whole variable domain, filled in from reference TRBV2 and TRBJ1-1, reads EPEVTQTPSHQVTQMGQEVILRCVPISNHLYFYWYRQILGQKVEFLVSFYNNEISEKSEIFDDQFSVERPDGSNFTLKIRSTKLEDSAMYFCASRSGSWTEAFFGQGTRLTVV.

The chain is built from TRBV4-1 and TRBJ2-1; D possibly corresponds to TRBD2 (5 bases). The CDR3 is made up of 15 amino acids. Germline CDR1 reads MGHRA; CDR2 reads YSYEKL. V shed 3 bases and J shed 3 bases, with 12 bases lying between them. CDR3 nucleotides: TGCGCCAGCAGCCACGTGGAGAGGGACTACAATGAGCAGTTCTTC. Translation: CASSHVERDYNEQFF.

V and J are TRBV19 and TRBJ2-5; 12 nucleotides agree with TRBD2. Unmatched junction bases numbered 10, after V lost 6 bases and J lost 5 bases. Germline CDR1 LNHDA, CDR2 SQIVND (reference sequence). There are 16 residues in the CDR3. CDR3 nucleotide sequence: TGTGCCAGTAGCGGGGAGACTAGCGGGAGTCACGAGACCCAGTACTTC. Its translation: CASSGETSGSHETQYF.

The genes are TRBV18 and TRBJ2-1; 11 bases align to TRBD2. This CDR3 is built from 14 residues. Germline CDR1 is KGHSH and CDR2 is LQKENI. J was trimmed by 3 bases and V by 5 bases; bases with no gene match: 0. The CDR3 here is CASSTSGGYNEQFF. CDR3 bases: TGTGCCAGCTCAACTAGCGGGGGCTACAATGAGCAGTTCTTC.

In this sample, this clone turned up once. V and J are TRBV7-2 and TRBJ2-7, with D perhaps TRBD2 (7 bases). The germline V and J ends were trimmed by 5 bases and 5 bases, with 19 bases remaining between them. The germline V gene has CDR1 SGHTA and CDR2 FQGNSA. The CDR3 is made up of 15 amino acids. In DNA form, the CDR3 reads TGTGCCAGCAGCGCCGCGGGGGCCCCGTTCGACGAGCAGTACTTC. Translation gives CASSAAGAPFDEQYF.

The chain is built from TRBV18 and TRBJ1-2; D gene ambiguous. Trimming took 3 bases from V and 3 from J, leaving 8 bases between them. The CDR3 has 13 residues. Looked up from germline, CDR1 is KGHSH and CDR2 is LQKENI. The CDR3 is CASSPQEDYGYTF. As DNA, the CDR3 is TGTGCCAGCTCACCCCAGGAGGACTATGGCTACACCTTC.

The chain is built from TRBV7-2 and TRBJ2-5, with 10 nucleotides matching TRBD1. The CDR3 is made up of 14 amino acids. Trimming at V came to 6 bases and at J to 2 bases, leaving 3 bases not matched to a gene. Germline V lookup: CDR1 SGHTA, CDR2 FQGNSA. CDR3 sequence reads: CASSPGQGQETQYF. The DNA of the CDR3 is TGTGCCAGCAGTCCGGGACAGGGGCAAGAGACCCAGTACTTC.

The count of this clone is one. The rearrangement links TRBV28 to TRBJ2-5; D may correspond to TRBD1 or TRBD2 (6 bases each). The ends were cut back, 6 bases at V and 5 bases at J, with 16 bases in the middle. Per the germline V gene, CDR1 is MDHEN and CDR2 is SYDVKM. CDR3 length: 14 amino acids. The CDR3 bases are TGTGCCAGCAGCTCTGCCGGGGGCAGGGAGACCCAGTACTTC. Translation: CASSSAGGRETQYF.

The chain links TRBV5-6 to TRBJ2-5, with 9 bases identical to TRBD2. Germline CDR1 and CDR2: SGHDT and YYEEEE. V lost 0 bases to trimming and J lost 3 bases; unmatched junction nucleotides: 3. There are 15 residues in the CDR3. CDR3 sequence reads: CASSLVRTSEETQYF. CDR3 coding DNA: TGTGCCAGCAGCTTGGTGAGGACTAGCGAAGAGACCCAGTACTTC.

As regards this clone: Within the sample, other DNA sequences also encode this same CDR3. The chain uses TRBV19 and TRBJ1-3; D is unclear. Per the germline V gene, CDR1 is LNHDA and CDR2 is SQIVND (reference sequence). This CDR3 spans 14 amino acids. Trimming cost V 3 bases and J 0 bases, with 6 bases left between them. Written as DNA, the CDR3 is TGTGCCAGTAGTATTGGAAGCTCTGGAAACACCATATATTTT. Its protein is CASSIGSSGNTIYF.

The V call is TRBV18, the J call TRBJ2-2; TRBD2 is a possible D gene (6 bases). CDR3 length equals 17 residues. Germline lookup yields CDR1 KGHSH and CDR2 LQKENI. V was clipped by 1 base and J by 1 base, with 13 bases between them. The CDR3 sequence is CASSPRPLARNTGELFF. CDR3 in DNA: TGTGCCAGCTCACCACGGCCCCTAGCGAGGAACACCGGGGAGCTGTTTTTT.

The chain employs TRBV9 and TRBJ2-5; the D gene is possibly TRBD2 (5 bases). The CDR3 loop spans 14 amino acids. V gave up 0 bases and J gave up 5 bases, with 11 bases separating them. Germline values: CDR1 SGDLS, CDR2 YYNGEE. The CDR3 region has the DNA TGTGCCAGCAGCGTAGAATTGGGGAGTGAGACCCAGTACTTC. Amino acids: CASSVELGSETQYF. The variable domain in full, completed from reference TRBV9 and TRBJ2-5, reads DSGVTQTPKHLITATGQRVTLRCSPRSGDLSVYWYQQSLDQGLQFLIQYYNGEERAKGNILERFSAQQFPDLHSELNLSSLELGDSALYFCASSVELGSETQYFGPGTRLLVL.

In this sample, this clone turned up a few times. The chain uses TRBV6-1 and TRBJ2-1; weak D call: TRBD1 (6 bases). CDR1 and CDR2 (germline): MNHNS, SASEGT. V was cut by 4 bases and J by 5 bases, with 9 bases left in between. This CDR3 contains 13 residues. CDR3 DNA: TGTGCCAGCAGTGGGGACAAGAACAATGAGCAGTTCTTC. Translating gives CASSGDKNNEQFF.

As to this clone: Different DNA sequences within this sample yield the same CDR3. The chain recombines TRBV7-2 with TRBJ1-1; D gene unclear. With 2 bases removed from V and 1 base from J, the gap between germline ends came to 5 bases. CDR1 SGHTA and CDR2 FQGNSA come from the germline V gene. The CDR3 consists of 13 residues. The CDR3 region is CASSLRTNTEAFF. The CDR3 bases are TGTGCCAGCAGCTTAAGGACGAACACTGAAGCTTTCTTT. Full variable domain (remainder filled in from reference TRBV7-2 and TRBJ1-1): GAGVSQSPSNKVTEKGKDVELRCDPISGHTALYWYRQSLGQGLEFLIYFQGNSAPDKSGLPSDRFSAERTGGSVSTLTIQRTQQEDSAVYLCASSLRTNTEAFFGQGTRLTVV.

J is TRBJ1-1 and V is TRBV7-2; tentative D call: TRBD1 (5 bases). Germline V CDR1 and CDR2: SGHTA, FQGNSA. The CDR3 consists of 15 residues. V was clipped by 6 bases and J by 2 bases, with 16 bases between them. The CDR3 DNA follows: TGTGCCAGCAGTGTGCATGGGGGAGGAAACACTGAAGCTTTCTTT. Translating gives CASSVHGGGNTEAFF.

This clone was counted between two and nine times. This sequence joins TRBV29-1 and TRBJ1-3; the match to TRBD1 covers 8 bases. Per the germline V gene, CDR1 is SQVTM and CDR2 is ANQGSEA. Losses at the gene ends were 7 bases for V and 3 bases for J; bases not matched to a gene: 8. The CDR3 has 14 amino acids. CDR3 DNA: TGCAGCGCAAAAGCAGGGGGCGGTGGAAACACCATATATTTT. Protein product: CSAKAGGGGNTIYF.

This clone has more than one count but fewer than ten. The chain is built from TRBV28 and TRBJ2-7; the match to TRBD1 covers 9 bases. Per the germline V gene, CDR1 is MDHEN and CDR2 is SYDVKM. The trim removed 5 bases at V and 7 bases at J, leaving 3 bases unmatched. This CDR3 region has 12 residues. In nucleotides, the CDR3 is TGTGCCAGCAGTGGGACAGGGCGGGAGCAGTACTTC. Translated: CASSGTGREQYF.

This chain connects TRBV27 to TRBJ1-2, with 7 nucleotides matching TRBD1. With 6 bases clipped from V and 5 bases from J, the junction kept 9 bases outside the gene matches. The CDR3 totals 14 residues. Germline V gene sequence: CDR1 MNHEY, CDR2 SMNVEV (reference sequence). The CDR3 sequence: CASRPGQNLYGYTF. CDR3 nucleotide sequence: TGTGCCAGCAGACCGGGACAGAATTTGTATGGCTACACCTTC.

This chain joins TRBV5-1 and TRBJ2-2; D unresolved. This CDR3 has 13 residues. Trimming removed 2 bases from V and 6 bases from J, with 8 bases in between. Germline lookup yields CDR1 SGHRS and CDR2 YFSETQ. DNA of the CDR3: TGCGCCAGCAGCTTTGATGTCTCCGGGGAGCTGTTTTTT. Amino acids: CASSFDVSGELFF.

There are a few counts of this clone. The chain links TRBV5-5 to TRBJ2-1, with TRBD1 matching over 8 bases. CDR3 length equals 13 residues. With V trimmed by 3 bases and J by 6 bases, 2 bases remained unmatched. Germline V gene data show CDR1 as SGHKS and CDR2 as YYEKEE (reference sequence). CDR3 amino acids: CASSWTGINEQFF. The CDR3 DNA follows: TGTGCCAGCAGCTGGACAGGGATCAATGAGCAGTTCTTC.